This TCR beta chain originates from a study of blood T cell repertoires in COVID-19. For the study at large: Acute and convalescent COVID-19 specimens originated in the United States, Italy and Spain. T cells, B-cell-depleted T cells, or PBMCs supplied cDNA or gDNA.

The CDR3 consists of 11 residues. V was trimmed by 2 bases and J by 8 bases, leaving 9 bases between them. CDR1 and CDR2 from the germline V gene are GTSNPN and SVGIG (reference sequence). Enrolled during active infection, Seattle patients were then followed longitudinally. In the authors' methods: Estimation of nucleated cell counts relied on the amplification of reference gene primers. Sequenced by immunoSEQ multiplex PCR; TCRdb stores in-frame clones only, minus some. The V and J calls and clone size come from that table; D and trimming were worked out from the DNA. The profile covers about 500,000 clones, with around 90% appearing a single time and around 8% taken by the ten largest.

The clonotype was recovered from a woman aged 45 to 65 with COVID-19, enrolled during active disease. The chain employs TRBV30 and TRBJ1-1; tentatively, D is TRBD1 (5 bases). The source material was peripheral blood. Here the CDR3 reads CAWSRQSEAFF. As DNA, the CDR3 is TGTGCCTGGAGTCGACAGTCCGAAGCTTTCTTT.